The source of this T cell receptor beta chain is a study of regulatory T cells in long-lasting Graves disease. Between the trimmed V and J ends, which lost 3 bases and 7 bases, there was a span of 19 bases. The CDR3 is 15 residues long. The germline gives CDR1 DFQATT, CDR2 SNEGSKA (reference sequence). Construction of TCR beta libraries relied on iRepertoire HTBI primers and on Arm-PCR targeting CDR3 regions. How the authors handled the data: Across all samples, about 60 TRBV segments and more than 11 TRBJ segments were identified. Using its own MiXCR run on the multiplex PCR reads, TCRdb lists one record per CDR3 protein. V and J calls and clone size were set by TCRdb, not the authors. The data show 400,000 to 500,000 distinct CDR3 sequences, 15% seen once. Time point described: newly diagnosed GD, antithyroid drugs for less than 3 months. Extracted RNA from PBMCs served as the source of the TCR library.

This clonotype has ten or more counts. These same records also appear under a second study, on T cells in Graves' hyperthyroidism and ophthalmopathy.

Sequences were derived from peripheral blood mononuclear cells (PBMCs), sampled at new diagnosis, from a patient treated with antithyroid drugs. This chain uses TRBV20-1 with TRBJ2-1; tentatively, D is TRBD1 (5 bases). This TCR was recovered from a woman in her twenties or thirties with Graves disease. In DNA, the CDR3 is TGCAGTGCTAGTGCCCTTCAGGGATGGTTGAATGAGCAGTTCTTC. Protein product: CSASALQGWLNEQFF.